This T cell receptor (beta chain) was captured by sequencing in a study of blood T cell repertoires in COVID-19. As for the study in general: The samples span acute and convalescent COVID-19 from the United States, Italy and Spain.

In the authors' workflow: Reference gene primer amplification yielded estimated nucleated cell counts. The repertoire was sequenced with immunoSEQ multiplex PCR; TCRdb's copy has only in-frame clones and lacks some. That table gives V, J and clone size, and the DNA gave D and trimming. The repertoire holds about 93,000 clones, with about 80% as singletons. The length of the CDR3 is 14 residues. Germline CDR1 GTSNPN, CDR2 SVGIG (reference sequence). The germline V and J ends were trimmed by 2 bases and 5 bases, with 12 bases remaining between them. The V and J genes are TRBV30 and TRBJ1-4; possible D gene TRBD1, 5 bases. This sequence was found in a human donor in a cohort sampled during active COVID-19. Specimen: peripheral blood. The CDR3 here is CAWSLGGQNEKLFF. In DNA form, the CDR3 reads TGTGCCTGGAGTCTGGGGGGTCAGAATGAAAAACTGTTTTTT. Full variable domain (rest looked up from reference TRBV30 and TRBJ1-4): SQTIHQWPATLVQPVGSPLSLECTVEGTSNPNLYWYRQAAGRGLQLLFYSVGIGQISSEVPQNLSASRPQDRQFILSSKKLLLSDSGFYLCAWSLGGQNEKLFFGSGTQLSVL.